Sequencing of this T cell receptor (beta chain) was carried out in a study of blood T cell repertoires in COVID-19. Sequencing used immunoSEQ multiplex PCR; TCRdb keeps in-frame clones, though not all of them. In the table there are 70,000 to 90,000 clones, 75% to 90% of which are singletons. From germline, CDR1 is MDHEN and CDR2 SYDVKM. V shed 5 bases and J 0 bases; nucleotides not matched to a gene: 6. The CDR3 sequence is 15 residues long. What was sequenced was peripheral blood. The chain links TRBV28 to TRBJ2-7, with 8 bases fitting TRBD1. The TCR originated in a man older than 75 with COVID-19, enrolled during active disease. CDR3 nucleotides: TGTGCCAGCAGTGTCCGGACAGGGTACTCCTACGAGCAGTACTTC. It encodes CASSVRTGYSYEQYF.